The 12 T cell receptor beta chains given below trace back to one sample, sequenced in a study of OX40 agonist ivuxolimab in advanced cancers. Profiling relied on immunoSEQ multiplex PCR, and the TCRdb table lists in-frame clones only, not all of them. The sample consists of roughly 50,000 clones, roughly 90% of them appearing once. The sample was CD4+ or CD8+ T cells sorted from blood, taken in a trial of the OX40 agonist ivuxolimab. The origin of the receptors is an adult with an advanced solid tumor such as melanoma, head and neck, liver or kidney cancer.

CDR3: CASSPTAGQGVSNQPQHF. The CDR3 DNA is TGTGCCAGCAGTCCGACAGCGGGGCAGGGGGTTAGCAATCAGCCCCAGCATTTT. The rearrangement links TRBV27 to TRBJ1-5, with 7 bases that match TRBD1. The V segment lost 5 bases and the J segment 0 bases; nucleotides outside the gene matches: 13. The CDR3 is made up of 18 amino acids. CDR1 MNHEY and CDR2 SMNVEV come from the germline V gene (reference sequence).

This sequence joins TRBV14 and TRBJ2-5, with 9 bases identical to TRBD2. CDR3 size: 15 residues. J gave up 2 bases and V 3 bases, and 4 bases lay outside the gene matches. Germline assignment: CDR1 SGHDN and CDR2 FVKESK. The CDR3 protein is CASSQGGLAQETQYF. The CDR3 DNA follows: TGTGCCAGCAGCCAGGGGGGACTAGCTCAAGAGACCCAGTACTTC.

The rearrangement links TRBV5-8 to TRBJ2-1, with a possible D match to TRBD1 (5 bases). V dropped 5 bases and J dropped 3 bases, with 15 bases sitting between them. The germline gives CDR1 SGHTS, CDR2 YDEGEE. The CDR3 contains 15 residues. The CDR3 region is CASRSPTENYNEQFF. CDR3 bases: TGTGCCAGCAGATCCCCGACAGAAAACTACAATGAGCAGTTCTTC.

The rearrangement joins TRBV4-1 to TRBJ1-5; D is undetermined. The CDR3 has 14 amino acids. CDR1 and CDR2 (germline): MGHRA, YSYEKL. V was cut by 2 bases and J by 7 bases, with 12 bases left in between. In DNA, the CDR3 is TGCGCCAGCAGCCAAATTGGCGGGAACCAGCCCCAGCATTTT. Amino acid sequence: CASSQIGGNQPQHF.

The rearrangement links TRBV5-1 to TRBJ1-2, with no clear D. The CDR3 has 17 residues. Between the trimmed V and J ends, which lost 1 base and 0 bases, there was a span of 16 bases. CDR1 SGHRS and CDR2 YFSETQ come from the germline V gene. In nucleotides, the CDR3 is TGCGCCAGCAGCTTGCCTCTGATCCCGTCGCCTAACTATGGCTACACCTTC. Its translation is CASSLPLIPSPNYGYTF. Full variable domain (outside the CDR3, taken from reference TRBV5-1 and TRBJ1-2): KAGVTQTPRYLIKTRGQQVTLSCSPISGHRSVSWYQQTPGQGLQFLFEYFSETQRNKGNFPGRFSGRQFSNSRSEMNVSTLELGDSALYLCASSLPLIPSPNYGYTFGSGTRLTVV.

The genes are TRBV13 and TRBJ2-5; 13 bases align to TRBD2. Germline V gene sequence: CDR1 PRHDT, CDR2 FYEKMQ (reference sequence). CDR3 length equals 15 residues. Trimming cost V 5 bases and J 5 bases; bases outside gene matches: 5. This chain's CDR3 is CASSGTSGEWETQYF. CDR3 bases: TGTGCCAGCAGCGGGACTAGCGGGGAGTGGGAGACCCAGTACTTC. Combining the CDR3 with reference TRBV13 and TRBJ2-5 gives the whole variable domain AAGVIQSPRHLIKEKRETATLKCYPIPRHDTVYWYQQGPGQDPQFLISFYEKMQSDKGSIPDRFSAQQFSDYHSELNMSSLELGDSALYFCASSGTSGEWETQYFGPGTRLLVL.

V and J are TRBV11-2 and TRBJ2-2, with TRBD2 identical over 7 bases. The CDR3 has 12 amino acids. In germline, CDR1 is SGHAT, CDR2 FQNNGV. CDR3 amino acids: CAGRETTGELFF. The DNA of the CDR3 is TGTGCGGGGCGGGAGACCACCGGGGAGCTGTTTTTT.

CDR3 in amino acids: CASSEAVYEAFF. The CDR3 region has the DNA TGTGCCAGCAGTGAAGCGGTATATGAAGCTTTCTTT. This rearrangement joins TRBV2 to TRBJ1-1; unclear D gene. CDR3 length: 12 amino acids. Germline assignment: CDR1 SNHLY and CDR2 FYNNEI. V dropped 0 bases and J dropped 7 bases, with 6 bases sitting between them.

The gene calls are TRBV7-6 and TRBJ1-1; 9 nucleotides agree with TRBD1. Germline values: CDR1 SGHVS, CDR2 FNYEAQ. The length of the CDR3 is 15 residues. With V trimmed by 5 bases and J by 0 bases, 4 bases remained unmatched. This CDR3 reads CASSAGQGMNTEAFF. The CDR3 region has the DNA TGTGCCAGCAGCGCCGGACAGGGGATGAACACTGAAGCTTTCTTT. Looking up the rest from reference TRBV7-6 and TRBJ1-1 gives the full variable domain: GAGVSQSPRYKVTKRGQDVALRCDPISGHVSLYWYRQALGQGPEFLTYFNYEAQQDKSGLPNDRFSAERPEGSISTLTIQRTEQRDSAMYRCASSAGQGMNTEAFFGQGTRLTVV.

The V call is TRBV5-6, the J call TRBJ2-7; a weak D match, TRBD2 (6 bases). The CDR3 spans 14 residues. Germline V gene sequence: CDR1 SGHDT, CDR2 YYEEEE. V dropped 0 bases and J dropped 3 bases, with 10 bases sitting between them. The DNA of the CDR3 is TGTGCCAGCAGCTTGGGCGGGGTGGTCTACGAGCAGTACTTC. This translates into CASSLGGVVYEQYF.

The table lists this clone with a few counts. The chain recombines TRBV4-3 with TRBJ1-1, with D maybe TRBD1 (5 bases). The CDR3 totals 14 residues. In germline, CDR1 is LGHNA, CDR2 YSLEER. The V end was cut by 3 bases, the J end by 0 bases, with 8 bases between. CDR3 protein: CASSQLGVNTEAFF. CDR3 in DNA: TGCGCCAGCAGCCAGTTAGGGGTGAACACTGAAGCTTTCTTT.

The chain combines TRBV7-2 with TRBJ1-5, with no clear D. CDR1 and CDR2 (germline): SGHTA, FQGNSA. V lost 5 bases to trimming and J lost 0 bases, with 14 bases between them. The CDR3 is made up of 16 amino acids. This CDR3 reads CASSTTDGYSNQPQHF. CDR3 nucleotide sequence: TGTGCCAGCAGCACGACTGACGGCTATAGCAATCAGCCCCAGCATTTT.